This T cell receptor beta chain derives from a study of regulatory T cells in long-lasting Graves disease. With respect to this clonotype: The antigen remains undetermined.

The germline CDR1 and CDR2 sequences are LNHNV and YYDKDF (reference sequence). V was cut by 0 bases and J by 5 bases, with 14 bases left in between. The CDR3 is made up of 16 amino acids. Time point given: newly diagnosed GD, antithyroid drugs for less than 3 months. Construction of the TCR library relied on RNA isolated from PBMCs. Arm-PCR of CDR3 regions with iRepertoire HTBI primers generated TCR beta libraries. TCRdb redid the calling of the multiplex PCR reads with MiXCR, one entry per CDR3 protein. This table holds 350,000 to 450,000 distinct CDR3 sequences, 15% found once. Whole-study results and caveats: Newly diagnosed Graves' patients had higher TCR diversity than persistent ones.

A further study also used this sample, focusing on T cells in Graves' hyperthyroidism and ophthalmopathy. That work contributes: TCR CDR3 regions were first amplified by RT-PCR with HTBI primers.

The sample in question was peripheral blood mononuclear cells (PBMCs), obtained at new diagnosis, from a patient treated with antithyroid drugs. The chain links TRBV15 to TRBJ2-1; D is unclear. The TCR was taken from a woman in her thirties or forties with Graves disease. The CDR3 sequence is CATSRDMMLLHNEQFF. The CDR3 region has the DNA TGTGCCACCAGCAGAGATATGATGCTTCTCCACAATGAGCAGTTCTTC. Variable domain in full (rest from reference TRBV15 and TRBJ2-1): DAMVIQNPRYQVTQFGKPVTLSCSQTLNHNVMYWYQQKSSQAPKLLFHYYDKDFNNEADTPDNFQSRRPNTSFCFLDIRSPGLGDTAMYLCATSRDMMLLHNEQFFGPGTRLTVL.